Detailed here is one T cell receptor beta chain. Assay execution proceeded at the deep level. An approximately 200 ng quantity of DNA, approximately 29,000 T cell genomes, went into the sorted-subset replicate PCRs. Libraries were prepared by immunoSEQ multiplex PCR; TCRdb keeps only in-frame clonotypes and omits some of them. Of under 1,100,000 clones listed, more than 65% are singletons. The V end lost 1 base, the J end lost 5 bases, and 15 bases lay between the germline ends. Germline V gene sequence: CDR1 SGDLS, CDR2 YYNGEE. The CDR3 length is 16 residues. These data belong to a study of shared clonotypes between healthy human individuals.

The source is a young man in good health. The rearrangement links TRBV9 to TRBJ2-2, with D maybe TRBD2 (5 bases). Source material: memory CD4+ T cells sorted from blood. The subset was: CD45RA-negative fraction. Here the CDR3 reads CASSVYRSDGTGELFF. In nucleotides, the CDR3 is TGTGCCAGCAGCGTATATCGTAGCGATGGAACCGGGGAGCTGTTTTTT. Full variable domain (missing parts from reference TRBV9 and TRBJ2-2): DSGVTQTPKHLITATGQRVTLRCSPRSGDLSVYWYQQSLDQGLQFLIQYYNGEERAKGNILERFSAQQFPDLHSELNLSSLELGDSALYFCASSVYRSDGTGELFFGEGSRLTVL.